What follows describes a single TCR beta chain. This clonotype was counted a few times. What antigen it recognizes has not been identified. Base qualities are not recorded, but no much larger clone differs from it by a single base. The V end loses 3 bases and the J end loses 2 bases, and a stretch of 14 bases separates them. The CDR3, cysteine through phenylalanine, is 15 amino acids long. Solely the CDR3 DNA is kept, with 45 bases framed from the first base. These data originate in a study of T-cell reconstitution after alpha-beta-depleted transplantation in children listed by TCRdb under 2016. About the investigation overall: The study quantitatively tracked T-cell immune reconstitution after TCRalphabeta/CD19-depleted allogeneic hematopoietic cell transplantation in children using TCR repertoire profiling.

Libraries were built with PCR. Sequencer: Illumina HiSeq 2500. TCR library preparation used molecular barcoding, with unique molecular identifiers applied to normalize quantification of the TCRbeta repertoire. Through fastp at Q25 and MiXCR, TCRdb rebuilt clones from the public reads, retaining in-frame beta chains. Every CDR3 protein is listed once, alongside the most common genes and DNA of its rows. The sample yields 500,000 to 650,000 distinct CDR3 sequences; over 10% were counted once. The ten biggest clones cover roughly 2.3% of the sample. Sample treatment or condition, as interpreted from the label and publication: allogeneic hematopoietic cell transplantation with graft depleted of TCRalphabeta T cells and CD19 B cells. The transplant recipients were children given TCRalphabeta/CD19-depleted allogeneic hematopoietic cell grafts. Summary of the overall study and its limitations: Hyperexpanded clone frequencies declined over subsequent months; after one year, T-cell counts and TCRbeta diversity were mostly attributed to newly produced T cells. In some patients, the high TCRbeta diversity seen at day 60 was put down to recipient T cells and intrathymic progenitors that had survived conditioning. About two months after transplant, the apparently early recovery of alphabetaT-cell counts reportedly depended on just several hundred clones that had expanded rapidly and came from non-depleted graft cells.

The V and J genes are TRBV12-3 or TRBV12-4 and TRBJ2-7; D gene: possibly TRBD2, on 7 matching bases. This TCR was recovered from a male patient aged 10 to 17 who had a stem cell transplant for acute myeloid leukemia, so the T cells may come from the graft donor. This specimen consisted of PBMCs, mostly from graft donor cells, obtained 360 days after TCRalphabeta/CD19-depleted stem cell transplant. CDR3 reads: CASSFGAGAPYEQYF. The base sequence is TGTGCCAGCAGTTTCGGGGCGGGGGCGCCCTACGAGCAGTACTTC.